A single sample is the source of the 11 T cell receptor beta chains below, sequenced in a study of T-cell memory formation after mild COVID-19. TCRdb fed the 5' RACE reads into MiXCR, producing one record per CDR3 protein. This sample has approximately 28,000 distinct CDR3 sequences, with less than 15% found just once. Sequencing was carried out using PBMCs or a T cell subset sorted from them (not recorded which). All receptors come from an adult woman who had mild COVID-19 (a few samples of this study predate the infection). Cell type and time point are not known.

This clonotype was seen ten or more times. CDR3 protein: CATSEPGQPEQYF. DNA for the CDR3: TGTGCCACCAGCGAGCCGGGACAGCCCGAGCAGTACTTC. The V call is TRBV24-1, the J call TRBJ2-7, with 7 bases fitting TRBD1. CDR3 length: 13 residues. The V gene's germline CDR1 is KGHDR and CDR2 SFDVKD. With V trimmed by 7 bases and J by 6 bases, 8 bases remained unmatched.

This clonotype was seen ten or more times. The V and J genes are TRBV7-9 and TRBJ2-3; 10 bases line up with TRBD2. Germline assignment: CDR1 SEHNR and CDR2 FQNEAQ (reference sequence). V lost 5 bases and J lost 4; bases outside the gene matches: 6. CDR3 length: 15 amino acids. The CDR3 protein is CASSHGTSEPDTQYF. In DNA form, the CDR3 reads TGTGCCAGCAGCCACGGGACTAGCGAACCAGATACGCAGTATTTT.

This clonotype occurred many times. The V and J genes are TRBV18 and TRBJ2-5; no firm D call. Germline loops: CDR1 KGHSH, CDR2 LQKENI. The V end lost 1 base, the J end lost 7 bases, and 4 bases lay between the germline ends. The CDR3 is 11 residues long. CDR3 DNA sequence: TGTGCCAGCTCACCACTAGGGACCCAGTACTTC. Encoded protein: CASSPLGTQYF.

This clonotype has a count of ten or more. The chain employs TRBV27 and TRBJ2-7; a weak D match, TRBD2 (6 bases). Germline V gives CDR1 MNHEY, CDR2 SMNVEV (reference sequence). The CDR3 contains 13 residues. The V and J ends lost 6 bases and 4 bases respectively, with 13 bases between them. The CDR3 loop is CASRSPREYEQYF. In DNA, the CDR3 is TGTGCCAGCAGGTCCCCCCGGGAGTACGAGCAGTACTTC.

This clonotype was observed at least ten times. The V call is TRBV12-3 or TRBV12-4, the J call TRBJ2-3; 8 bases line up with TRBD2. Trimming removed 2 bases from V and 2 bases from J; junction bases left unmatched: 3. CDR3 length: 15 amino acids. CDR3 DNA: TGTGCCAGCAGTTTAAGCGGGGGCCCCACAGATACGCAGTATTTT. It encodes CASSLSGGPTDTQYF.

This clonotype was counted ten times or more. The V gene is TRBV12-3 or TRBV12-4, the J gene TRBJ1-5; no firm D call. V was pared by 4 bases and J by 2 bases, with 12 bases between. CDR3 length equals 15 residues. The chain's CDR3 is CASSSDGIGNQPQHF. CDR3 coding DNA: TGTGCCAGCAGTTCAGACGGGATTGGCAATCAGCCCCAGCATTTT.

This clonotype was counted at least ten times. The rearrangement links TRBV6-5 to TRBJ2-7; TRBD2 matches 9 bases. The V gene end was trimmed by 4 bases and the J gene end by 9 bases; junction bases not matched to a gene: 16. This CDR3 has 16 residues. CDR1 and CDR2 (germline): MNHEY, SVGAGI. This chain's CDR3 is CASSFRHGTSMLGQYF. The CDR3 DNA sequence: TGTGCCAGCAGTTTCCGCCACGGGACTAGCATGTTAGGGCAGTACTTC.

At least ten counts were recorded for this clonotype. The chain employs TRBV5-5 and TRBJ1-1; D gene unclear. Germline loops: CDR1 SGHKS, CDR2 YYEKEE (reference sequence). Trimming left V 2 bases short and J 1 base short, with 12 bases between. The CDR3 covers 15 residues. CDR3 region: CASSFRAGSNTEAFF. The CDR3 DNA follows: TGTGCCAGCAGCTTTCGGGCCGGGTCGAACACTGAAGCTTTCTTT.

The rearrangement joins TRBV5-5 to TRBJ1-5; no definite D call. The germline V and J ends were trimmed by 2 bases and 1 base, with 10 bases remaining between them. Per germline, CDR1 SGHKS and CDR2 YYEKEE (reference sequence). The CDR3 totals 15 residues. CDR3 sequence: CASSFLQTSNQPQHF. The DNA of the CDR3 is TGTGCCAGCAGCTTTTTGCAGACCAGCAATCAGCCCCAGCATTTT.

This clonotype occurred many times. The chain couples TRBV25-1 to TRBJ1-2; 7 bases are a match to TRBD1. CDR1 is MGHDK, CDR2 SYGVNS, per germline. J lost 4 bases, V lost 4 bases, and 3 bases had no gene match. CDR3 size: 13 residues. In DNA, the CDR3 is TGTGCCAGCAGTGCGGGACAGATCTATGGCTACACCTTC. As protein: CASSAGQIYGYTF.

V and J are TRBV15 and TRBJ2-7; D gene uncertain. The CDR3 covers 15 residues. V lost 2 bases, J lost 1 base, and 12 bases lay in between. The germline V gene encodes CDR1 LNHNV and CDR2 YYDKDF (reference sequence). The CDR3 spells CATSRQRLPSYEQYF. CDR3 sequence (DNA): TGTGCCACCAGCAGACAAAGACTGCCTTCCTACGAGCAGTACTTC. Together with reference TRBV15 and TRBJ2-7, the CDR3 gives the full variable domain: DAMVIQNPRYQVTQFGKPVTLSCSQTLNHNVMYWYQQKSSQAPKLLFHYYDKDFNNEADTPDNFQSRRPNTSFCFLDIRSPGLGDTAMYLCATSRQRLPSYEQYFGPGTRLTVT.